This T cell receptor (beta chain) was obtained from a study of blood T cells in healthy people across ages. The study's findings and limits: Possibly confounding the expanded clonotype changes was the fact that donor CMV status was unknown.

With respect to this clonotype: As yet, its antigen is unknown.

A J-beta primer mix and a sample-barcoded 5' primer were used in a second PCR of about 7 to 12 cycles. TCRdb redid the calling of the 5' RACE reads with MiXCR, one entry per CDR3 protein. The sample lists 750,000 to 1,000,000 distinct CDR3 sequences, roughly 28% seen once, with about 9.4% in the top ten. Germline CDR1 reads ENHRY; CDR2 reads SYGVKD. CDR3 length: 14 residues. Trimming took 1 base from V and 7 from J, leaving 11 bases between them. The same data also went into a second study, on T cells of mothers and their children. That publication notes: The people who donated were a few healthy Caucasian mothers and their six children. For each mother, over 9.5 million TCR beta CDR3 reads were obtained, and for each child, roughly 3.2 million. In related and unrelated pairs alike, thymic selection shapes TCR recombination output, with inherited differences minor.

Sequenced input: blood. The rearrangement uses TRBV10-3 and TRBJ1-5; D is possibly TRBD1 (6 bases). The TCR sequence derives from a woman in her thirties or forties in good health. This CDR3 is CAISELQGRQPQHF. The CDR3 DNA reads as TGTGCCATCAGTGAGTTACAGGGCCGACAGCCCCAGCATTTT.